Listed below are T cell receptor beta chains from one sample, sequenced in a study of cytomegalovirus exposure and HLA in healthy donors. The method was immunoSEQ multiplex PCR; TCRdb's version includes in-frame clones alone and lacks a portion of them. The sample records about 53,000 clones, approximately 90% being singletons. The sample comprised PBMCs. Source of these receptors: a man between 18 and 35 years old in good health and CMV-seronegative. Both conserved end residues are part of each CDR3. A D gene is named only where the DNA matches it firmly. The listing skips clone size in some rows; elsewhere it reads once, few, many or a size class.

cdr3_aa cdr3_nt cdr3_length clone_size j_call v_call d_call
CASSARDWTTYEQYF TGTGCCAGCAGTGCCCGGGACTGGACAACCTACGAGCAGTACTTC 15 once TRBJ2-7 TRBV6-5 NA
CASKVSGSVPYNEQFF TGTGCCAGCAAGGTTAGCGGGAGCGTCCCCTACAATGAGCAGTTCTTC 16 NA TRBJ2-1 TRBV6-4 TRBD2
CASTLAGEYEQYF TGTGCCAGCACCCTAGCGGGAGAGTACGAGCAGTACTTC 13 NA TRBJ2-7 TRBV6-5 TRBD2
CASSPSTGPYEQYF TGCGCCAGCAGCCCCTCGACAGGGCCCTACGAGCAGTACTTC 14 once TRBJ2-7 TRBV5-1 TRBD1
CASSLAGWPQHF TGTGCCAGCAGCTTGGCAGGCTGGCCCCAGCATTTT 12 NA TRBJ1-5 TRBV5-5 NA
CASSLFGRSYEQYF TGTGCCAGCAGTTTATTTGGCCGCTCCTACGAGCAGTACTTC 14 NA TRBJ2-7 TRBV28 NA
CASSLGLAGGYEQYF TGTGCCAGCAGTCTCGGACTAGCGGGAGGGTACGAGCAGTACTTC 15 once TRBJ2-7 TRBV28 TRBD2
CATGDRGNQPQHF TGTGCCACCGGGGACAGGGGAAATCAGCCCCAGCATTTT 13 NA TRBJ1-5 TRBV10-3 TRBD1
CSARGREKLFF TGCAGTGCTAGAGGGAGAGAAAAACTGTTTTTT 11 once TRBJ1-4 TRBV20-1 NA
CASSFQRKTYNEQFF TGTGCCAGCAGTTTTCAGCGGAAGACCTACAATGAGCAGTTCTTC 15 NA TRBJ2-1 TRBV28 NA
CASSPGISGNTIYF TGTGCCAGCAGCCCAGGGATCTCTGGAAACACCATATATTTT 14 NA TRBJ1-3 TRBV27 NA